The rows below give T cell receptor beta chains drawn from one sample of a study of patients and donors after allogeneic stem cell transplantation. TCRdb used MiXCR to reprocess the RT-PCR reads, holding one entry per CDR3 protein. This table holds over 150,000 distinct CDR3 sequences, 30% found once. The specimen was blood, either unsorted or a sorted T cell fraction (not recorded which). These receptors were obtained from a human donor who was either an allogeneic HSCT recipient or a stem cell or donor lymphocyte infusion donor (not recorded which). It is not recorded whose cells these are; they may come from a transplant donor. The CDR3 runs from the conserved cysteine through the conserved F or W. The D gene is left open where the match is weak. Size values are once, few and many counts, or a class for expanded clones, and some rows have none.

TGCAGTGCTTCCCTACTAGCGGGAGGGCCAGATACGCAGTATTTT	CSASLLAGGPDTQYF	TRBV20-1	TRBJ2-3	once	TRBD2
TGTGCCAGCAGTTACGCCCCCGGGAATAATGAAAAACTGTTTTTT	CASSYAPGNNEKLFF	TRBV6-5	TRBJ1-4	NA	NA
TGTGCCAGCAGTTTTCGGGGCCAAGAGACCCAGTACTTC	CASSFRGQETQYF	TRBV27	TRBJ2-5	NA	NA
TGTGCCAGCAGCAAAGAGGCTACCAGGGTGACAGATACGCAGTATTTT	CASSKEATRVTDTQYF	TRBV21-1	TRBJ2-3	NA	NA
TGCGCCAGCAGCCTAAGACAAGTGAACACCGGGGAGCTGTTTTTT	CASSLRQVNTGELFF	TRBV4-3	TRBJ2-2	once	NA
TGTGCCAGCAGCTTAGTCTCGGGCAATCAGCCCCAGCATTTT	CASSLVSGNQPQHF	TRBV7-8	TRBJ1-5	NA	NA
TGTGCCTGGAGTAACCGCCTGGGGATTCAGTACTTC	CAWSNRLGIQYF	TRBV30	TRBJ2-4	NA	NA
TGCGCCAGCAGCTTGGCCCCGCCAACGGGAGGGAACATTCAGTACTTC	CASSLAPPTGGNIQYF	TRBV5-1	TRBJ2-4	NA	TRBD2
TGTGCCAGCAGCCTGGACAGGTCCGGGGGCTACACCTTC	CASSLDRSGGYTF	TRBV12-3/TRBV12-4	TRBJ1-2	few	TRBD1
TGTGCCAGCAGCCAAGCAATGAACACTGAAGCTTTCTTT	CASSQAMNTEAFF	TRBV4-2	TRBJ1-1	many	NA
TGTGCCAGTAGTATGGATAGGGGAACCTACGAGCAGTACTTC	CASSMDRGTYEQYF	TRBV19	TRBJ2-7	NA	NA
TGTGCCAGCAGCCCCGAGTGGGGTCCTGATCAGCCCCAGCATTTT	CASSPEWGPDQPQHF	TRBV4-2	TRBJ1-5	few	NA
TGTGCCAGCAGTCCAAGGAGTCACTATGGCTACACCTTC	CASSPRSHYGYTF	TRBV12-3/TRBV12-4	TRBJ1-2	few	NA
TGCAGCGTGAGCCGGGGTAACACTGAAGCTTTCTTT	CSVSRGNTEAFF	TRBV29-1	TRBJ1-1	NA	NA
TGCGCCAGCAGACGAGGGATCGACGGAAACACCATATATTTT	CASRRGIDGNTIYF	TRBV5-1	TRBJ1-3	once	NA
TGTGCCAGCAGCATGGGACAGATGAACACTGAAGCTTTCTTT	CASSMGQMNTEAFF	TRBV7-9	TRBJ1-1	NA	TRBD1
TGCAGTGCTAAGGAGGGCTATGGCTACACCTTC	CSAKEGYGYTF	TRBV20-1	TRBJ1-2	NA	NA
TGCAGCGCCCGGACGGACTCCTACGAGCAGTACTTC	CSARTDSYEQYF	TRBV29-1	TRBJ2-7	NA	NA
TGCAGCGTGAGGGGACAGGCCTACGAGCAGTACTTC	CSVRGQAYEQYF	TRBV29-1	TRBJ2-7	few	TRBD1
TGTGCCAGCGGGGGACAAATCTTT	CASGGQIF	TRBV7-9	TRBJ1-1	NA	NA
TGTGCCAGCAGTTACCGGCGGGAACCTTACGAGCAGTACTTC	CASSYRREPYEQYF	TRBV6-5	TRBJ2-7	NA	NA
TGTGCCACCCGGGACACCCATGAAAAACTGTTTTTT	CATRDTHEKLFF	TRBV10-3	TRBJ1-4	many	NA
TGTGCCAGCAGTGCCCAGGGGAATGAGCAGTTCTTC	CASSAQGNEQFF	TRBV28	TRBJ2-1	NA	NA
TGCGCCAGCAGCTTGGAGGACAGGGACTACAATGAGCAGTTCTTC	CASSLEDRDYNEQFF	TRBV5-1	TRBJ2-1	once	TRBD1
TGTGCCAGCAGCTTAGGGACTAGCGAGACCCAGTACTTC	CASSLGTSETQYF	TRBV11-2	TRBJ2-5	NA	TRBD2
TGTGCCAGCAGCTTAATGCCACTAGCGGGGTACGCGAACACCGGGGAGCTGTTTTTT	CASSLMPLAGYANTGELFF	TRBV7-8	TRBJ2-2	NA	TRBD2
TGTGCCAGCAGTTTATTGGCGCAGAAGGTGTCATTGGCTGAAGCTTTCTTT	CASSLLAQKVSLAEAFF	TRBV27	TRBJ1-1	NA	NA
TGCGCCAGCAGCCAAGTAGCACGAATTGAGCAGTTCTTC	CASSQVARIEQFF	TRBV4-1	TRBJ2-1	NA	NA
TGCGCCAGCACCGCGCCGGAGACAGGGCTAGTTGGTACGCAGTATTTT	CASTAPETGLVGTQYF	TRBV5-1	TRBJ2-3	NA	TRBD1
TGTGCCAGCAGGGGTCTCGGTGAGCAGTACTTC	CASRGLGEQYF	TRBV12-3/TRBV12-4	TRBJ2-7	NA	NA
TGTGCCAGCAGCTCCCTCCGCCACGTCGTCAATCAGCCCCAGCATTTT	CASSSLRHVVNQPQHF	TRBV7-8	TRBJ1-5	few	NA
TGCAGCGTGGGCAGGGACTATGGCTACACCTTC	CSVGRDYGYTF	TRBV29-1	TRBJ1-2	few	NA
TGTGCCAGCAGCTTGGGACTAGACGAGTACAAGGAGCAGTTCTTC	CASSLGLDEYKEQFF	TRBV7-2	TRBJ2-1	NA	TRBD2
TGTGCCATCAGTGGGTCAGGGGAAGGCGAGCAGTACTTC	CAISGSGEGEQYF	TRBV10-3	TRBJ2-7	NA	NA
TGCAGTGCTAGAGATCTCGAGACGGCGAACTACGAGCAGTACTTC	CSARDLETANYEQYF	TRBV20-1	TRBJ2-7	NA	NA
TGTGCCACCAGCAGAGATGGTCCGTTACACTTC	CATSRDGPLHF	TRBV15	TRBJ2-5	NA	NA
TGTGCCAGCAGCGTAGGAGGAAGTCTTTCCTACGAGCAGTACTTC	CASSVGGSLSYEQYF	TRBV9	TRBJ2-7	NA	NA
TGCAGTGCTCGGCCGGGAGCAGATAGCAATCAGCCCCAGCATTTT	CSARPGADSNQPQHF	TRBV20-1	TRBJ1-5	few	NA
TGTGCCATCAGTGAGTCGGTAGCGGGAGTCGAGCAGTACTTC	CAISESVAGVEQYF	TRBV10-3	TRBJ2-7	NA	TRBD2
TGTGCCACCAGCAGAATACCGAACACCGGGGAGCTGTTTTTT	CATSRIPNTGELFF	TRBV15	TRBJ2-2	NA	NA
TGCGCCAGCAGCTTGGGGGGGCCGGAAGCTTTCTTT	CASSLGGPEAFF	TRBV5-1	TRBJ1-1	many	NA
TGTGCCAGCAGCCTCCGACCGACTAGTAGTCATGAGCAGTTCTTC	CASSLRPTSSHEQFF	TRBV7-9	TRBJ2-1	few	NA
TGTGCCATCAGTGAAGGCACAGGTTTCACTCAGCCCCAGCATTTT	CAISEGTGFTQPQHF	TRBV10-3	TRBJ1-5	few	NA
TGCAGTGCCACCGTCCCGGGACTTGGGCAGTTCTTC	CSATVPGLGQFF	TRBV20-1	TRBJ2-1	NA	NA
TGCGCCAGCAGTCACTTTAGGGCTACCGGGTCCGCTTTCTTT	CASSHFRATGSAFF	TRBV4-1	TRBJ1-1	NA	NA